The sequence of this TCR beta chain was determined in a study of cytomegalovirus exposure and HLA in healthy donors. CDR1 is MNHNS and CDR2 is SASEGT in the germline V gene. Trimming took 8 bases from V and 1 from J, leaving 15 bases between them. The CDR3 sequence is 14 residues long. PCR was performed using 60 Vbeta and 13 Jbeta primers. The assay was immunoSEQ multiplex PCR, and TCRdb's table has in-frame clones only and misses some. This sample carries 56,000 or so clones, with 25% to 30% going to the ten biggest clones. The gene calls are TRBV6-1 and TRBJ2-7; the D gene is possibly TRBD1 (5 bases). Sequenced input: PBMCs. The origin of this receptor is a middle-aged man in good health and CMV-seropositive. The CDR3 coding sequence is TGTGCCAGCTGGGATACCAGGGTTTCCTACGAGCAGTACTTC. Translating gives CASWDTRVSYEQYF.